These T cell receptor beta chains were read from a single sample in a study of tumor-infiltrating lymphocytes in localized non-small cell lung cancer. Assay used: immunoSEQ multiplex PCR; TCRdb lists only in-frame clones, some missing. The repertoire consists of about 11,000 clones, with roughly 60% occurring once and the leading ten covering over 8%. The sample taken for sequencing was lung tumor tissue. These receptors came from a human donor with non-small cell lung cancer. Each CDR3 is given with its conserved first and last residue.

J gene,V gene,CDR3 length,CDR3 protein
TRBJ2-7,TRBV6-1,13,CASSVWRIYEQYF
TRBJ2-1,TRBV12-5,18,CASGLSRLGGISYNEQFF
TRBJ1-4,TRBV29-1,14,CSALPDTTNEKLFF
TRBJ2-5,TRBV29-1,14,CSVESGLHLGTQYF
TRBJ2-1,TRBV18,14,CASSQRRGPNEQFF
TRBJ2-7,TRBV10-2,11,CATRDLYEQYF
TRBJ2-1,TRBV11-2,13,CASSLVAVIEQFF
TRBJ2-7,TRBV12-2,11,CAHPRGGEQYF
TRBJ2-1,TRBV7-9,15,CASSRRGPVSNEQFF
TRBJ2-7,TRBV4-3,13,CASSIGRSYEQYF
TRBJ2-7,TRBV15,17,CATSRGLAGYGSYEQYF
TRBJ1-5,TRBV5-8,13,CASSLRSPRPQHF
TRBJ2-7,TRBV4-3,13,CASSSVEGREQYF
TRBJ1-5,TRBV5-1,17,CASSLGVGGYSNQPQHF
TRBJ1-1,TRBV18,16,CASSPPSTGSNTEAFF
TRBJ1-1,TRBV7-2,14,CASSFSDQGTEAFF
TRBJ1-2,TRBV7-9,13,CASSLVGDYGYTF
TRBJ1-6,TRBV18,13,CASSPNRNSPLHF
TRBJ2-7,TRBV30,14,CAWTREGFSYEQYF
TRBJ1-2,TRBV6-1,13,CASKSLYSFGYTF
TRBJ2-3,TRBV6-5,12,CATRMNTDTQYF
TRBJ2-7,TRBV5-6,13,CASSLKGLYEQYF
TRBJ2-5,TRBV6-4,13,CASSKGFGETQYF